These T cell receptor beta chains were read from a single sample in a study of beta chain features in type 1 diabetes. Profiled with immunoSEQ multiplex PCR; TCRdb holds only in-frame clones, not every one. Of 150,000 to 200,000 clones in the sample, around 63% were seen once. Sequenced material: naive CD4+ T cells from blood. These receptors came from a man aged 25 to 40 with type 1 diabetes. Both conserved end residues are part of each CDR3. D genes are given only for firm matches. Expanded clones are given a class, and other clones once, few, many or no size at all.

v_call	j_call	d_call	clone_size	cdr3_nt	cdr3_aa
TRBV2	TRBJ1-5	TRBD1	NA	TGTGCCAGCAGTGAAGCCGGACAGGGCTACTATCAGCCCCAGCATTTT	CASSEAGQGYYQPQHF
TRBV7-9	TRBJ2-5	NA	once	TGTGCCAGCAGTCTAACCCAGGGGTACCAAGAGACCCAGTACTTC	CASSLTQGYQETQYF
TRBV18	TRBJ2-5	NA	NA	TGTGCCAGCTCAACAACAGGGTTGGAGACCCAGTACTTC	CASSTTGLETQYF
TRBV7-2	TRBJ1-2	TRBD1	NA	TGTGCCAGCAGCTACACCGGGACAGGGGATGGCTACACCTTC	CASSYTGTGDGYTF
TRBV9	TRBJ2-1	TRBD1	once	TGTGCCAGCAGCGCGCCGGGACAGGGTTTTTATGAGCAGTTCTTC	CASSAPGQGFYEQFF
TRBV29-1	TRBJ1-5	NA	NA	TGCAGCGTAGGGGGAGAGGGGCGTCAGCCCCAGCATTTT	CSVGGEGRQPQHF
TRBV25-1	TRBJ2-5	TRBD1	few	TGTGCCAGCAGCCTCGCCGGGACAGGGGGACAAGAGACCCAGTACTTC	CASSLAGTGGQETQYF
TRBV7-9	TRBJ2-5	NA	NA	TGTGCCAGCACCCCCAGAGACAAGCAAGAGACCCAGTACTTC	CASTPRDKQETQYF
TRBV29-1	TRBJ2-5	NA	few	TGCAGCGTTTCCGGCCGCGGCAGGGCTGAGACCCAGTACTTC	CSVSGRGRAETQYF
TRBV6-5	TRBJ2-1	TRBD1	NA	TGTGCCAGCAGTTGGGGACAGGGTTCCTACAATGAGCAGTTCTTC	CASSWGQGSYNEQFF
TRBV7-2	TRBJ2-5	TRBD2	NA	TGTGCCAGCAGCAAATACGAACTAGCGGGGGAAGAGACCCAGTACTTC	CASSKYELAGEETQYF
TRBV30	TRBJ2-7	NA	NA	TGTGCCTGGAGTCTAGTGGGTTATGTCCAGTACTTC	CAWSLVGYVQYF
TRBV4-1	TRBJ2-1	NA	NA	TGCGCCAGCAGCCAAGATAGGACAGAAACCAATGAGCAGTTCTTC	CASSQDRTETNEQFF